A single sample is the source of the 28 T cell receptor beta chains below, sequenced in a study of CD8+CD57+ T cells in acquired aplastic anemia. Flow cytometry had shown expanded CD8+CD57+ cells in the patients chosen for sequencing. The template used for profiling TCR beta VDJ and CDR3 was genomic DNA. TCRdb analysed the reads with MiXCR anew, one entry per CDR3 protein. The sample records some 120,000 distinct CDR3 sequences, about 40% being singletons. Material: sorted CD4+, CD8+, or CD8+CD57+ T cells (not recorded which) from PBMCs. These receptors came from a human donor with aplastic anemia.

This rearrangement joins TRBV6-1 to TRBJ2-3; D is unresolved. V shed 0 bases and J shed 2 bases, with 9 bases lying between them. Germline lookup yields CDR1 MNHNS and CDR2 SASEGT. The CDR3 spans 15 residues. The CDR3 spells CASSEAIGPTDTQYF. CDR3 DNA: TGTGCCAGCAGTGAAGCGATAGGCCCCACAGATACGCAGTATTTT.

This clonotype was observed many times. Written as DNA, the CDR3 is TGTGCTAGTTCCCCCCCATTTTCCCTGAGGACTGAAGCTTTCTTT. Residues: CASSPPFSLRTEAFF. This chain links TRBV12-5 with TRBJ1-1; no reliable D call. Trimming stripped 8 bases from V and 5 bases from J, with 21 bases between. The CDR3 sequence is 15 residues long. In germline, CDR1 is LGHNT, CDR2 FRNRAP.

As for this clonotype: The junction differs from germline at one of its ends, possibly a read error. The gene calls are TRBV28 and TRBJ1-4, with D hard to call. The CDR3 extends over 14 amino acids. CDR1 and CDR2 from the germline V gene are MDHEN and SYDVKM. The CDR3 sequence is CASSPPYRLEKLLF. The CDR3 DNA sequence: TGTGCCAGCAGTCCCCCCTACCGGCTTGAAAAACTGCTTTTT.

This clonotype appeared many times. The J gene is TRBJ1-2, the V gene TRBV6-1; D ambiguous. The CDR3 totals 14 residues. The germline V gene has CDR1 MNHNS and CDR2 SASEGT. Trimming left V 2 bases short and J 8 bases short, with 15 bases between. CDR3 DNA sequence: TGTGCCAGCAGTGAAACCGGCATTACGAAAGGCTACACCTTC. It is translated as CASSETGITKGYTF.

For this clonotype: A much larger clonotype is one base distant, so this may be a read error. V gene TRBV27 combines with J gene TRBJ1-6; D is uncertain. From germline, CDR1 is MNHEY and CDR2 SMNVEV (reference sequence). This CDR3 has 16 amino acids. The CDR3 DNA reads TGTGCCAGCAGTCCCCGATTCGGGAGTTTGGGTTCACCCCTCTACTTT. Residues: CASSPRFGSLGSPLYF.

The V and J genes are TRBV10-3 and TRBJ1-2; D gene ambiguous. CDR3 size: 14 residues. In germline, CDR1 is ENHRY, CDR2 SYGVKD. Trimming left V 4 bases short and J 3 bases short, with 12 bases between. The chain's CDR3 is CAISGGSPDYGYTF. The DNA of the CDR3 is TGTGCCATCAGTGGAGGCAGCCCAGACTATGGCTACACCTTC.

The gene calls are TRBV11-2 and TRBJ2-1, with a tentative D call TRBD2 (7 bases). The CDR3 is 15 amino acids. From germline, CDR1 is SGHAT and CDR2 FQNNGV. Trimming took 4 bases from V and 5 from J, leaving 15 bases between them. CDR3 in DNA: TGTGCCAGCAGCTCTAGGGGGGGGGCAAACAATGAGCAGTTCTTC. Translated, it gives CASSSRGGANNEQFF.

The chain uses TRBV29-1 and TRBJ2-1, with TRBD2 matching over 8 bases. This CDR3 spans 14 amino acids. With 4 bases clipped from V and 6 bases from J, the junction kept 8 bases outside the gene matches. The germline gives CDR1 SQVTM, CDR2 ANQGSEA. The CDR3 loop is CSVGQAGVINEQFF. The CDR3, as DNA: TGCAGCGTTGGCCAAGCGGGAGTCATCAATGAGCAGTTCTTC.

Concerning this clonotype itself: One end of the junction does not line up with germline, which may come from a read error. The DNA for the CDR3 is TGCGCCAGCAGCCAAGTACAGGGCAAGCACGAGCAGTACTTC. Encoded protein: CASSQVQGKHEQYF. The chain is built from TRBV19 and TRBJ2-7, with a weak D call TRBD1 (6 bases). The CDR3 is made up of 14 amino acids. In germline, CDR1 is LNHDA, CDR2 SQIVND (reference sequence).

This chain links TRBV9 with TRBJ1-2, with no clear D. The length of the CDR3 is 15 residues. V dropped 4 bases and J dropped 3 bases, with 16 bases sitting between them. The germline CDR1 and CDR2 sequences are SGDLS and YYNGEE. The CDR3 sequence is CASSTSPGSDYGYTF. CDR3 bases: TGTGCCAGCAGCACCTCACCCGGGAGCGACTATGGCTACACCTTC.

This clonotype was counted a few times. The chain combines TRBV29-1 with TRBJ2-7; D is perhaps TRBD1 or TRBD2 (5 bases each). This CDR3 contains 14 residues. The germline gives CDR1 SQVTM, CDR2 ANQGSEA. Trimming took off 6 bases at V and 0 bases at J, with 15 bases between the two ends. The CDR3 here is CSVGRDGTSYEQYF. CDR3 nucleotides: TGCAGCGTCGGCCGGGACGGCACCTCCTACGAGCAGTACTTC.

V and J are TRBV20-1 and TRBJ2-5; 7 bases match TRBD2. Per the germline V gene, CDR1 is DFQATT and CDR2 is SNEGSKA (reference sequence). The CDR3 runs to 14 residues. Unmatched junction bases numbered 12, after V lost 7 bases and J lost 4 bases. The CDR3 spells CSVKGGGFSETQYF. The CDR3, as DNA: TGCAGTGTAAAAGGCGGGGGATTCTCAGAGACCCAGTACTTC.

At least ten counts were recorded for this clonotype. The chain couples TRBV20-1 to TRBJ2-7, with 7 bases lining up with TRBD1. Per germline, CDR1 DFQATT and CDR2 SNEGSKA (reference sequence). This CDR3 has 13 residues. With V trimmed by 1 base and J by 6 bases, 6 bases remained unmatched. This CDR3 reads CSARGLGGPEQYF. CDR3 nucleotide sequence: TGCAGTGCTAGAGGATTAGGGGGCCCCGAGCAGTACTTC.

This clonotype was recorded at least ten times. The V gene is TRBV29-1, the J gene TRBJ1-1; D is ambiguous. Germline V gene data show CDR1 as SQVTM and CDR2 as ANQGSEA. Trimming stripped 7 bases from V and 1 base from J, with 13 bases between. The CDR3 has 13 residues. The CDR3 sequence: CSEVLHANTEAFF. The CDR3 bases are TGCAGCGAGGTCCTTCACGCGAACACTGAAGCTTTCTTT.

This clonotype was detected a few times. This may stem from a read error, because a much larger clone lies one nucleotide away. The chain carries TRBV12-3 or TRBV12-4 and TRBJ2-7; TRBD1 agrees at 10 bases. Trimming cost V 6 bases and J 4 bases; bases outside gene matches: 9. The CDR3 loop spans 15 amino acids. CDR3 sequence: CASRLRGQGGYEQYV. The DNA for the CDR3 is TGTGCCAGCAGGCTCCGAGGACAGGGGGGGTACGAGCAGTACGTC.

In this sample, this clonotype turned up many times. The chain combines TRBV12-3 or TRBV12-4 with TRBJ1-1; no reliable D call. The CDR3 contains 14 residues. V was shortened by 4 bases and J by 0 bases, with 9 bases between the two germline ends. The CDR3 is CASSSGLLNTEAFF. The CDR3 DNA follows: TGTGCCAGCAGTTCGGGTCTTTTGAACACTGAAGCTTTCTTT.

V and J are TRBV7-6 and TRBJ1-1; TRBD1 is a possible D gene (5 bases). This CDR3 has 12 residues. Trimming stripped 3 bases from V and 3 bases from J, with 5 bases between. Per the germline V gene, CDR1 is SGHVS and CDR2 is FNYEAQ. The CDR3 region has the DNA TGTGCCAGCAGCTTCAGGGACACTGAAGCTTTCTTT. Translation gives CASSFRDTEAFF.

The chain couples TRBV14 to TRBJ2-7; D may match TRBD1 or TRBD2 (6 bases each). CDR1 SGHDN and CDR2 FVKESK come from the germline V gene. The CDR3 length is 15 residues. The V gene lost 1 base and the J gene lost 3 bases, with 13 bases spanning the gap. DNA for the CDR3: TGTGCCAGCAGCCAAGGACCCGGGGGCAGCTACGAGCAGTACTTC. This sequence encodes CASSQGPGGSYEQYF.

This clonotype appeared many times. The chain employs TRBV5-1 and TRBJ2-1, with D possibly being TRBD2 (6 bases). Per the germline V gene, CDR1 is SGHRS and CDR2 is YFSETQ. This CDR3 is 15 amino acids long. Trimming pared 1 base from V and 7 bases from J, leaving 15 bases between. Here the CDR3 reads CASSLSAGGANEQFF. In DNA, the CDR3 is TGCGCCAGCAGCTTGTCAGCGGGTGGTGCGAATGAGCAGTTCTTC.

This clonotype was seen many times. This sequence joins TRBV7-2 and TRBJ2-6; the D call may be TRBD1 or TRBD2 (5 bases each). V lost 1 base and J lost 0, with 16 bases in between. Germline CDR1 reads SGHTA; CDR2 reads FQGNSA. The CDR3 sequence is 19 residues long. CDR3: CASSLGGPGRSSGANVLTF. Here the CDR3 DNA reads TGTGCCAGCAGCTTAGGGGGACCAGGGCGGAGCTCTGGGGCCAACGTCCTGACTTTC.

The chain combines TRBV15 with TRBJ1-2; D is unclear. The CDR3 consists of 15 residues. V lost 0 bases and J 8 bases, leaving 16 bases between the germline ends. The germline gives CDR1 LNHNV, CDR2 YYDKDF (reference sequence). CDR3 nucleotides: TGTGCCACCAGCAGAGAGACGAGTTCTTCCTACGGCTACACCTTC. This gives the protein CATSRETSSSYGYTF.

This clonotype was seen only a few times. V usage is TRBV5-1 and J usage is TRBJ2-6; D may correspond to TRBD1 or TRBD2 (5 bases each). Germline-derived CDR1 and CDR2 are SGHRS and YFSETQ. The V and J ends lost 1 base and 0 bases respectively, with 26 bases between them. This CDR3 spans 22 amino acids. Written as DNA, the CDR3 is TGCGCCAGCAGCTTGACGTTCTCCAGTAAGACGGGGCCTAGCTCTGGGGCCAACGTCCTGACTTTC. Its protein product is CASSLTFSSKTGPSSGANVLTF.

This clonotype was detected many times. CDR3 sequence: CASSLAFSGLAEQYF. CDR3 nucleotides: TGTGCCAGCAGCTTAGCATTTTCTGGGCTAGCCGAGCAGTACTTC. This chain connects TRBV7-2 to TRBJ2-7, with a tentative D call TRBD2 (5 bases). The germline CDR1 and CDR2 sequences are SGHTA and FQGNSA. The CDR3 totals 15 residues. V lost 0 bases and J lost 6, with 15 bases in between.

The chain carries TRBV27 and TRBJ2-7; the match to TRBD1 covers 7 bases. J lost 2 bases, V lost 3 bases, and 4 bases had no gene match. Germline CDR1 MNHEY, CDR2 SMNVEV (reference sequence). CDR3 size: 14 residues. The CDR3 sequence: CASSFRTGPYEQYF. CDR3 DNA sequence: TGTGCCAGCAGTTTCAGGACAGGTCCCTACGAGCAGTACTTC.

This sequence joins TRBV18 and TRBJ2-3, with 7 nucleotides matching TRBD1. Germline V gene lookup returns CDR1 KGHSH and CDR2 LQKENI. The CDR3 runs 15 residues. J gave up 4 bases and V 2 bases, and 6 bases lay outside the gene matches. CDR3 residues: CASSPVNTGADTQYF. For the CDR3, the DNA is TGTGCCAGCTCACCAGTAAATACAGGGGCAGATACGCAGTATTTT.

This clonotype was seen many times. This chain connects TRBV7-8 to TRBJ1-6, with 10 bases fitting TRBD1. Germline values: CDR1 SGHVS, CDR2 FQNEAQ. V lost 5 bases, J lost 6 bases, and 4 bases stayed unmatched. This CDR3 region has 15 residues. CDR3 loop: CASSPRDRGNSPLHF. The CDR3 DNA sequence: TGTGCCAGCAGCCCCCGGGACAGGGGTAATTCACCCCTCCACTTT.

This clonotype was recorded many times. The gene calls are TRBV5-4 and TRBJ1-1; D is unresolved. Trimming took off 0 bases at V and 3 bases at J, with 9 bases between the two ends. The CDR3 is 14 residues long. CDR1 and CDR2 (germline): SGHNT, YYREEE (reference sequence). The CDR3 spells CASSLGKGYTEAFF. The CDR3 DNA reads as TGTGCCAGCAGCTTGGGTAAAGGGTACACTGAAGCTTTCTTT.

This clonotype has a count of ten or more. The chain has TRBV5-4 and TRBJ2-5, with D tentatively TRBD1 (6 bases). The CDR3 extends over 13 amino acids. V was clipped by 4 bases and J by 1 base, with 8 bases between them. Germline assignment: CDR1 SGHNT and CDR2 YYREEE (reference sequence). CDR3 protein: CASSPTGQETQYF. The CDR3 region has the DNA TGTGCCAGCAGCCCGACAGGCCAAGAGACCCAGTACTTC.